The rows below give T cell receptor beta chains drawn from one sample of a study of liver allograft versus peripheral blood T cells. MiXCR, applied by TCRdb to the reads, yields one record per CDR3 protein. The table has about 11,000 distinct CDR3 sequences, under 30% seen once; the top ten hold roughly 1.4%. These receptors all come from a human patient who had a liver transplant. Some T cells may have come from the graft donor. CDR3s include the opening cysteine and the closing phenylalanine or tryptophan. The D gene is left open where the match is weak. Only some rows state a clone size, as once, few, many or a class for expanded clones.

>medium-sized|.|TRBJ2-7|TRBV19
CASSEGRFHEQYF
TGTGCCAGTAGTGAGGGCAGGTTCCACGAGCAGTACTTC
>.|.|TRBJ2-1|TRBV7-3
CASSWGLSYNEQFF
TGTGCCAGCAGCTGGGGACTTTCCTACAATGAGCAGTTCTTC
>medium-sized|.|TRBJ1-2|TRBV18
CASSPPGNRDLGYTF
TGTGCCAGCTCACCACCGGGGAACAGGGACCTCGGCTACACCTTC
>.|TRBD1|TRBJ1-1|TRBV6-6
CASSKGGLNTEAFF
TGTGCCAGCAGTAAAGGGGGCTTGAACACTGAAGCTTTCTTT
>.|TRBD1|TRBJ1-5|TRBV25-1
CARNRDRQPQHF
TGTGCCAGAAACCGGGACAGGCAGCCCCAGCATTTT
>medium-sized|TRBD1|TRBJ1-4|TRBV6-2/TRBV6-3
CASSYRRQGGEKLFF
TGTGCCAGCAGTTACAGGCGACAGGGTGGCGAAAAACTGTTTTTT
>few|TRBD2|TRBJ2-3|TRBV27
CASSPGAGHWPDTQYF
TGTGCCAGCAGTCCCGGAGCGGGGCATTGGCCAGATACGCAGTATTTT
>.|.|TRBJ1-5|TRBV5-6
CASSLDRLSNQPQHF
TGTGCCAGCAGCTTGGACAGACTGAGCAATCAGCCCCAGCATTTT
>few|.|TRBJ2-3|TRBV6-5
CASSYGGTLQDTQYF
TGTGCCAGCAGTTACGGCGGGACTCTACAGGATACGCAGTATTTT
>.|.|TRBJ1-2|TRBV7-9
CASSPKGPGLSGYGYTF
TGTGCCAGCAGCCCAAAGGGGCCAGGACTAAGTGGCTATGGCTACACCTTC
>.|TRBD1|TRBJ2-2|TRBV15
CATSRQGAFGELFF
TGTGCCACCAGCAGGCAGGGGGCATTCGGGGAGCTGTTTTTT
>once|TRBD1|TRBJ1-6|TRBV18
CASPEGARSPLHF
TGTGCCAGCCCCGAGGGGGCGCGGTCACCCCTCCACTTT
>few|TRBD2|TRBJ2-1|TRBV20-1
CTGSSGRGYNEQFF
TGCACCGGCTCCAGCGGGAGGGGCTACAATGAGCAGTTCTTC
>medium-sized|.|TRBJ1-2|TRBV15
CATSREGSAYGYTF
TGTGCCACCAGCAGAGAGGGCAGTGCGTATGGCTACACCTTC
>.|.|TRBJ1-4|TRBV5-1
CASSLNRATNEKLFF
TGCGCCAGCAGCTTGAACAGGGCAACTAATGAAAAACTGTTTTTT
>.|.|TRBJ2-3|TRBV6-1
CASCRGGATDTQYF
TGTGCCAGTTGTAGGGGGGGGGCCACAGATACGCAGTATTTT
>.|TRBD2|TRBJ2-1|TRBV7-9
CAGIEGLAGGSYNEQFF
TGTGCCGGTATCGAGGGACTAGCGGGGGGTTCCTACAATGAGCAGTTCTTC
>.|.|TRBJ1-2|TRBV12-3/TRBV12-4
CASSLWGLMDGYTF
TGTGCCAGCAGTTTATGGGGGTTGATGGATGGCTACACCTTC
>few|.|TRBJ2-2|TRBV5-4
CASSRQGAGELFF
TGTGCCAGCAGCCGACAAGGGGCCGGGGAGCTGTTTTTT
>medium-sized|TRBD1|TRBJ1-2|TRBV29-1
CSVILTGTNYGYTF
TGCAGCGTGATACTGACAGGGACTAACTATGGCTACACCTTC
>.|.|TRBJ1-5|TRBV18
CASSADRNQPQHF
TGTGCCAGCTCAGCCGACAGGAATCAGCCCCAGCATTTT
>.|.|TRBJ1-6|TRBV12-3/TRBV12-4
CASSLAGSNSPLHF
TGTGCCAGCAGTTTAGCAGGGAGTAATTCACCCCTCCACTTT
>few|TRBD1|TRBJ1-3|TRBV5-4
CASSSDRGPGNTIYF
TGTGCCAGCAGCTCGGACAGGGGTCCTGGAAACACCATATATTTT
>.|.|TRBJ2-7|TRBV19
CASSIRASREAYEQYF
TGTGCCAGTAGTATTCGAGCGTCCAGGGAGGCCTACGAGCAGTACTTC
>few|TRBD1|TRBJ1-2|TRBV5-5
CASQATAGTGPLGYTF
TGTGCCAGCCAAGCTACTGCCGGGACAGGGCCCCTGGGCTACACCTTC
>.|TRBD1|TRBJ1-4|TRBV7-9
CASSLGGTGGIEKLFF
TGTGCCAGCAGCTTAGGGGGGACAGGGGGGATTGAAAAACTGTTTTTT
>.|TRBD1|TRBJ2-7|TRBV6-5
CASSYLGTGGYEQYF
TGTGCCAGCAGTTACCTCGGGACAGGGGGCTACGAGCAGTACTTC
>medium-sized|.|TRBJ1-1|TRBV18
CASSPTGGTEAFF
TGTGCCAGCTCACCAACCGGTGGGACTGAAGCTTTCTTT
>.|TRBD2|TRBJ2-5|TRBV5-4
CASSLVVAGAETQYF
TGTGCCAGCAGCTTGGTGGTAGCGGGAGCAGAGACCCAGTACTTC
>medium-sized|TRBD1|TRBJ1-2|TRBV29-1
CSVAKNRGLIGGYTF
TGCAGCGTTGCGAAAAACAGGGGGCTGATTGGTGGCTACACCTTC
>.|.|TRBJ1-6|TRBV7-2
CASSSDPGTPVPLHF
TGTGCCAGCAGCTCTGACCCCGGGACACCAGTACCCCTCCACTTT
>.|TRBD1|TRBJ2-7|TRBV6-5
CASSYKPGTGRSYEQYF
TGTGCCAGCAGTTACAAACCCGGGACAGGGAGATCCTACGAGCAGTACTTC
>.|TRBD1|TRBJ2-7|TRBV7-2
CASSLFRVQGLSEQHF
TGTGCCAGCAGCCTCTTCAGAGTACAGGGGCTAAGCGAGCAGCACTTC
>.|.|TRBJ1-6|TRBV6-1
CASSRDTSNSPLHF
TGTGCCAGCAGTCGGGACACTTCCAATTCACCCCTCCACTTT
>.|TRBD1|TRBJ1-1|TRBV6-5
CASSRGAGAEAFF
TGTGCCAGCAGCAGGGGGGCCGGGGCTGAAGCTTTCTTT
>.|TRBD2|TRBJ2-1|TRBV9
CASNRNLAGHSYNEQFF
TGTGCCAGCAACCGAAATCTAGCGGGGCACTCCTACAATGAGCAGTTCTTC
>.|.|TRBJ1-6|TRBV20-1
CSAAPGGASPLHF
TGCAGTGCTGCCCCGGGGGGAGCTTCACCCCTCCACTTT
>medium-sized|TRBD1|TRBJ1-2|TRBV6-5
CASTLVQGAGYTF
TGTGCCAGCACCCTTGTACAGGGGGCTGGCTACACCTTC
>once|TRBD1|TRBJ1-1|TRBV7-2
CTSSLTGATEAFF
TGTACCAGCAGCCTCACAGGGGCCACTGAAGCTTTCTTT
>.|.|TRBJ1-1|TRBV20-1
CSAKQGMNTKAFF
TGCAGTGCTAAACAGGGTATGAACACTAAAGCTTTCTTT
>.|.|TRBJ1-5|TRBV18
CASSPPGGNQPQHF
TGTGCCAGCTCACCACCGGGAGGCAATCAGCCCCAGCATTTT
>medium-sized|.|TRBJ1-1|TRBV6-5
CASSYGRAAASNTEAFF
TGTGCCAGCAGTTACGGGAGGGCGGCAGCTTCGAACACTGAAGCTTTCTTT
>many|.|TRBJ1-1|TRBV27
CASRRRKNTEAFF
TGTGCCAGCAGGCGGAGGAAGAACACTGAAGCTTTCTTT
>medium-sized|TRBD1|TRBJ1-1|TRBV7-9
CASSLETGGGTEAFF
TGTGCCAGCAGCTTGGAGACAGGGGGCGGCACTGAAGCTTTCTTT
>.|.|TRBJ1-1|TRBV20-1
CSARDIFRRAGVNTEAFF
TGCAGTGCTAGAGATATTTTTAGGAGGGCAGGAGTGAACACTGAAGCTTTCTTT
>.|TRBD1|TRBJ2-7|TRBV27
CASSTGQGIYYEQYF
TGTGCCAGCAGTACCGGACAGGGGATTTACTACGAGCAGTACTTC
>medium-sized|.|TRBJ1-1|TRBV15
CATSRGLGNTEAFF
TGTGCCACCAGCAGAGGCTTAGGGAACACTGAAGCTTTCTTT
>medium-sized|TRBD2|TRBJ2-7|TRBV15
CATSRVPSGIYEQYF
TGTGCCACCAGCAGAGTTCCTAGCGGGATTTACGAGCAGTACTTC
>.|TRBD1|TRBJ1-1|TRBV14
CASSRKSTGSHEAFF
TGTGCCAGCAGCCGAAAATCGACAGGGTCGCATGAAGCTTTCTTT
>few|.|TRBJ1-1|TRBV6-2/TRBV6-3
CASSKQGNTEAFF
TGTGCCAGCAGTAAACAGGGGAACACTGAAGCTTTCTTT